This TCR beta chain was sequenced during a study of shared clonotypes between healthy human individuals. The study, taken as a whole, reports: Clonotypes not shared had lower generation probabilities than those common to all four donors.

Clones were read by immunoSEQ multiplex PCR, and TCRdb kept only the in-frame ones, dropping some. The sample has around 1.4 million clones; 98% are singletons. Regarding this clone: The antigen is not known.

Trimming cost V 6 bases and J 7 bases; bases outside gene matches: 7. CDR1 LNHDA and CDR2 SQIVND come from the germline V gene (reference sequence). The CDR3 covers 16 residues. What was sequenced was naive CD4+ T cells sorted from blood. Subset: CD45RA+ positively selected. This sequence was found in a man aged 25 to 40 in good health. The chain joins TRBV19 to TRBJ2-1, with TRBD2 identical over 15 bases. CDR3 region: CASRRRTSGRGNEQFF. The CDR3 DNA sequence: TGTGCCAGTAGGCGAAGGACTAGCGGGAGGGGTAATGAGCAGTTCTTC. The full variable domain, rest sourced from reference TRBV19 and TRBJ2-1, is DGGITQSPKYLFRKEGQNVTLSCEQNLNHDAMYWYRQDPGQGLRLIYYSQIVNDFQKGDIAEGYSVSREKKESFPLTVTSAQKNPTAFYLCASRRRTSGRGNEQFFGPGTRLTVL.